A selection of T cell receptor beta chains follows, all from one sample in a study of cytomegalovirus exposure and HLA in healthy donors. Clones were read by immunoSEQ multiplex PCR, and TCRdb kept only the in-frame ones, dropping some. The profile shows over 75,000 clones, approximately 76% of them singletons. The source material was PBMCs. The receptors originated from a man in his forties or fifties in good health and CMV-seropositive. The CDR3 runs from the conserved cysteine through the conserved F or W. A D gene is named only where the DNA matches it firmly. The size entry is marked missing in some rows and otherwise reads once, few, many or a size class.

v_gene: TRBV11-3
abundance: NA
len: 13
d_gene: TRBD1
j_gene: TRBJ2-7
CDR3aa: CASSLDRGYEQYF
CDR3nt: TGTGCCAGCAGCTTGGACAGGGGCTACGAGCAGTACTTC

v_gene: TRBV5-4
abundance: NA
len: 14
d_gene: TRBD1
j_gene: TRBJ1-4
CDR3aa: CASSSGTENEKLFF
CDR3nt: TGTGCCAGCAGTTCCGGGACAGAGAATGAAAAACTGTTTTTT

v_gene: TRBV5-4
abundance: NA
len: 13
d_gene: NA
j_gene: TRBJ1-2
CDR3aa: CASSLDSNYGYTF
CDR3nt: TGTGCCAGCAGCTTAGACAGTAACTATGGCTACACCTTC

v_gene: TRBV9
abundance: NA
len: 15
d_gene: NA
j_gene: TRBJ2-1
CDR3aa: CASSVATGSGAEQFF
CDR3nt: TGTGCCAGCAGCGTAGCTACGGGAAGCGGAGCTGAGCAGTTCTTC

v_gene: TRBV10-1
abundance: NA
len: 15
d_gene: NA
j_gene: TRBJ2-2
CDR3aa: CASSVSSENTGELFF
CDR3nt: TGCGCCAGCAGTGTGTCCAGCGAGAACACCGGGGAGCTGTTTTTT

v_gene: TRBV19
abundance: NA
len: 16
d_gene: TRBD1
j_gene: TRBJ1-3
CDR3aa: CASSVPGQGRGNTIYF
CDR3nt: TGTGCCAGTAGCGTTCCGGGACAGGGGAGAGGAAACACCATATATTTT

v_gene: TRBV6-1
abundance: few
len: 16
d_gene: TRBD2
j_gene: TRBJ2-5
CDR3aa: CASSELFGGAGETQYF
CDR3nt: TGTGCCAGCAGTGAACTCTTCGGGGGGGCCGGGGAGACCCAGTACTTC

v_gene: TRBV6-5
abundance: NA
len: 14
d_gene: TRBD2
j_gene: TRBJ2-7
CDR3aa: CASSYGLAVLEQYF
CDR3nt: TGTGCCAGCAGTTACGGACTAGCGGTACTCGAGCAGTACTTC

v_gene: TRBV10-1
abundance: NA
len: 14
d_gene: NA
j_gene: TRBJ2-1
CDR3aa: CASSDPPRSGEQFF
CDR3nt: TGCGCCAGCAGTGATCCGCCCAGGAGCGGTGAGCAGTTCTTC

v_gene: TRBV5-1
abundance: NA
len: 15
d_gene: TRBD2
j_gene: TRBJ2-5
CDR3aa: CASSLAAGGAETQYF
CDR3nt: TGCGCCAGCAGCTTGGCCGCGGGGGGCGCGGAGACCCAGTACTTC

v_gene: TRBV7-2
abundance: few
len: 14
d_gene: NA
j_gene: TRBJ1-2
CDR3aa: CASSPGGGLYGYTF
CDR3nt: TGTGCCAGCAGCCCCGGTGGGGGCCTCTATGGCTACACCTTC

v_gene: TRBV19
abundance: NA
len: 14
d_gene: NA
j_gene: TRBJ1-2
CDR3aa: CASAAGRKLYGYTF
CDR3nt: TGTGCCAGTGCGGCGGGACGTAAACTCTATGGCTACACCTTC

v_gene: TRBV5-4
abundance: NA
len: 17
d_gene: TRBD2
j_gene: TRBJ2-1
CDR3aa: CASSLGGGGAFYNEQFF
CDR3nt: TGTGCCAGCAGCTTGGGGGGCGGGGGGGCCTTTTACAATGAGCAGTTCTTC

v_gene: TRBV5-1
abundance: NA
len: 15
d_gene: TRBD2
j_gene: TRBJ2-1
CDR3aa: CASSFAGDSYNEQFF
CDR3nt: TGCGCCAGCAGCTTTGCGGGAGACTCCTACAATGAGCAGTTCTTC

v_gene: TRBV21-1
abundance: NA
len: 15
d_gene: NA
j_gene: TRBJ1-1
CDR3aa: CATLMGGALNTEAFF
CDR3nt: TGTGCCACTCTCATGGGGGGGGCCCTTAACACTGAAGCTTTCTTT

v_gene: TRBV4-3
abundance: few
len: 15
d_gene: NA
j_gene: TRBJ1-1
CDR3aa: CASSPDAVMNTEAFF
CDR3nt: TGCGCCAGCAGCCCCGATGCGGTGATGAACACTGAAGCTTTCTTT

v_gene: TRBV4-3
abundance: NA
len: 15
d_gene: NA
j_gene: TRBJ2-7
CDR3aa: CASSQEGTPLYEQYF
CDR3nt: TGCGCCAGCAGCCAAGAAGGGACACCTCTCTACGAGCAGTACTTC

v_gene: TRBV6-6
abundance: NA
len: 14
d_gene: TRBD1
j_gene: TRBJ2-3
CDR3aa: CASIRDRGTDTQYF
CDR3nt: TGTGCCAGCATCCGGGACAGGGGGACAGATACGCAGTATTTT

v_gene: TRBV11-3
abundance: NA
len: 13
d_gene: TRBD1
j_gene: TRBJ2-1
CDR3aa: CASSPQGWNEQFF
CDR3nt: TGTGCCAGCAGCCCACAGGGGTGGAATGAGCAGTTCTTC

v_gene: TRBV6-5
abundance: NA
len: 14
d_gene: TRBD2
j_gene: TRBJ2-1
CDR3aa: CASRLAGGLNEQFF
CDR3nt: TGTGCCAGCAGATTAGCGGGAGGGCTGAATGAGCAGTTCTTC

v_gene: TRBV7-9
abundance: once
len: 15
d_gene: NA
j_gene: TRBJ2-7
CDR3aa: CASSPNLSGYYEQYF
CDR3nt: TGTGCCAGCAGCCCCAATTTGTCAGGGTACTACGAGCAGTACTTC

v_gene: TRBV19
abundance: NA
len: 13
d_gene: NA
j_gene: TRBJ1-1
CDR3aa: CASSTQRGTEAFF
CDR3nt: TGTGCCAGTAGTACGCAGAGGGGGACTGAAGCTTTCTTT

v_gene: TRBV4-1
abundance: NA
len: 17
d_gene: TRBD1
j_gene: TRBJ1-2
CDR3aa: CASSHEMGQGFWYGYTF
CDR3nt: TGCGCCAGCAGCCACGAGATGGGACAGGGGTTCTGGTATGGCTACACCTTC

v_gene: TRBV4-1
abundance: NA
len: 13
d_gene: NA
j_gene: TRBJ2-2
CDR3aa: CASSQDLEGELFF
CDR3nt: TGCGCCAGCAGCCAAGATTTGGAGGGGGAGCTGTTTTTT

v_gene: TRBV28
abundance: few
len: 17
d_gene: TRBD1
j_gene: TRBJ1-2
CDR3aa: CASSLTRGAKGNYGYTF
CDR3nt: TGTGCCAGCAGTTTAACCAGGGGGGCGAAAGGGAACTATGGCTACACCTTC

v_gene: TRBV6-5
abundance: NA
len: 16
d_gene: TRBD2
j_gene: TRBJ2-7
CDR3aa: CASSYKRGTNTYEQYF
CDR3nt: TGTGCCAGCAGTTACAAGCGTGGGACTAATACCTACGAGCAGTACTTC

v_gene: TRBV18
abundance: NA
len: 14
d_gene: NA
j_gene: TRBJ2-5
CDR3aa: CASSPPASQETQYF
CDR3nt: TGTGCCAGCTCACCACCGGCCAGTCAAGAGACCCAGTACTTC

v_gene: TRBV6-1
abundance: NA
len: 15
d_gene: TRBD2
j_gene: TRBJ2-3
CDR3aa: CASSEHQRERDTQYF
CDR3nt: TGTGCCAGCAGTGAACATCAGCGGGAGCGCGATACGCAGTATTTT

v_gene: TRBV19
abundance: few
len: 19
d_gene: TRBD2
j_gene: TRBJ2-6
CDR3aa: CASSIVGGVGSSGANVLTF
CDR3nt: TGTGCCAGTAGTATAGTTGGGGGGGTGGGGAGCTCTGGGGCCAACGTCCTGACTTTC

v_gene: TRBV19
abundance: NA
len: 14
d_gene: NA
j_gene: TRBJ2-2
CDR3aa: CASSPGPYTGELFF
CDR3nt: TGTGCCAGTAGTCCCGGTCCCTACACCGGGGAGCTGTTTTTT

v_gene: TRBV18
abundance: NA
len: 15
d_gene: TRBD2
j_gene: TRBJ2-7
CDR3aa: CASSPMAGGRYEQYF
CDR3nt: TGTGCCAGCTCACCGATGGCGGGGGGGCGGTACGAGCAGTACTTC

v_gene: TRBV5-4
abundance: NA
len: 15
d_gene: TRBD2
j_gene: TRBJ2-7
CDR3aa: CASSLYLAGTWEQYF
CDR3nt: TGTGCCAGCAGCTTGTACCTAGCGGGAACGTGGGAGCAGTACTTC

v_gene: TRBV7-2
abundance: NA
len: 12
d_gene: NA
j_gene: TRBJ2-5
CDR3aa: CASSLERETQYF
CDR3nt: TGTGCCAGCAGCTTAGAGAGAGAGACCCAGTACTTC

v_gene: TRBV4-2
abundance: NA
len: 13
d_gene: NA
j_gene: TRBJ1-5
CDR3aa: CASSQASNQPQHF
CDR3nt: TGTGCCAGCAGTCAGGCTAGCAATCAGCCCCAGCATTTT

v_gene: TRBV5-6
abundance: NA
len: 15
d_gene: NA
j_gene: TRBJ2-7
CDR3aa: CASSLVGRQVDEQYF
CDR3nt: TGTGCCAGCAGCTTGGTAGGGCGACAGGTAGACGAGCAGTACTTC

v_gene: TRBV19
abundance: NA
len: 13
d_gene: NA
j_gene: TRBJ1-5
CDR3aa: CASKARPEQPQHF
CDR3nt: TGTGCCAGTAAAGCGCGTCCGGAACAGCCCCAGCATTTT

v_gene: TRBV6-1
abundance: NA
len: 13
d_gene: TRBD2
j_gene: TRBJ2-1
CDR3aa: CASSGTSGNEQFF
CDR3nt: TGTGCCAGCAGTGGGACTAGCGGCAATGAGCAGTTCTTC

v_gene: TRBV5-8
abundance: NA
len: 11
d_gene: NA
j_gene: TRBJ2-7
CDR3aa: CASSFSYEQYF
CDR3nt: TGTGCCAGCAGCTTCTCCTACGAGCAGTACTTC

v_gene: TRBV6-1
abundance: NA
len: 11
d_gene: NA
j_gene: TRBJ2-7
CDR3aa: CAGGRGYEQYF
CDR3nt: TGTGCCGGCGGGCGAGGGTACGAGCAGTACTTC

v_gene: TRBV5-4
abundance: NA
len: 15
d_gene: TRBD1
j_gene: TRBJ2-3
CDR3aa: CASSLGQGSGITQYF
CDR3nt: TGTGCCAGCAGCCTGGGACAGGGGAGCGGGATAACGCAGTATTTT

v_gene: TRBV10-3
abundance: NA
len: 13
d_gene: TRBD1
j_gene: TRBJ2-7
CDR3aa: CANSGTGAYEQYF
CDR3nt: TGTGCCAATTCCGGGACAGGGGCCTACGAGCAGTACTTC

v_gene: TRBV5-1
abundance: NA
len: 15
d_gene: NA
j_gene: TRBJ1-2
CDR3aa: CASSLDQGLNYGYTF
CDR3nt: TGCGCCAGCAGCTTAGACCAGGGGCTTAACTATGGCTACACCTTC

v_gene: TRBV7-9
abundance: few
len: 15
d_gene: NA
j_gene: TRBJ2-1
CDR3aa: CASSPFPSGSNEQFF
CDR3nt: TGTGCCAGCAGCCCCTTCCCGAGCGGATCCAATGAGCAGTTCTTC

v_gene: TRBV6-1
abundance: few
len: 10
d_gene: TRBD1
j_gene: TRBJ1-2
CDR3aa: CASGQGGYTF
CDR3nt: TGTGCCAGCGGACAGGGAGGCTACACCTTC

v_gene: TRBV5-1
abundance: NA
len: 14
d_gene: TRBD1
j_gene: TRBJ2-7
CDR3aa: CASSRGTGDYEQYF
CDR3nt: TGCGCCAGCTCCAGGGGGACAGGAGACTACGAGCAGTACTTC

v_gene: TRBV7-2
abundance: NA
len: 15
d_gene: TRBD1
j_gene: TRBJ2-7
CDR3aa: CASSLGQGGLYEQYF
CDR3nt: TGTGCCAGCAGCTTAGGACAGGGTGGCCTCTACGAGCAGTACTTC

v_gene: TRBV11-2
abundance: NA
len: 15
d_gene: TRBD1
j_gene: TRBJ1-4
CDR3aa: CASSAPGTGNEKLFF
CDR3nt: TGTGCCAGCAGCGCTCCCGGGACAGGGAATGAAAAACTGTTTTTT

v_gene: TRBV5-1
abundance: NA
len: 15
d_gene: TRBD2
j_gene: TRBJ2-1
CDR3aa: CASSSTSSSYNEQFF
CDR3nt: TGCGCCAGCAGCTCGACTAGCAGCTCCTACAATGAGCAGTTCTTC

v_gene: TRBV15
abundance: NA
len: 14
d_gene: TRBD2
j_gene: TRBJ2-2
CDR3aa: CATSSPRGAGELFF
CDR3nt: TGTGCCACCAGCAGCCCCCGGGGGGCCGGGGAGCTGTTTTTT

v_gene: TRBV5-6
abundance: few
len: 13
d_gene: NA
j_gene: TRBJ2-5
CDR3aa: CASSLVAQETQYF
CDR3nt: TGTGCCAGCAGCTTGGTGGCCCAAGAGACCCAGTACTTC

v_gene: TRBV4-1
abundance: NA
len: 16
d_gene: NA
j_gene: TRBJ2-2
CDR3aa: CASSQDLTGRTGELFF
CDR3nt: TGCGCCAGCAGCCAAGATTTAACAGGGCGCACCGGGGAGCTGTTTTTT

v_gene: TRBV5-3
abundance: NA
len: 16
d_gene: TRBD1
j_gene: TRBJ1-1
CDR3aa: CARRPDRGTWDTEAFF
CDR3nt: TGTGCCAGAAGGCCGGACAGGGGAACGTGGGACACTGAAGCTTTCTTT

v_gene: TRBV6-1
abundance: NA
len: 15
d_gene: TRBD1
j_gene: TRBJ1-1
CDR3aa: CASREKTGIHTEAFF
CDR3nt: TGTGCCAGCAGGGAAAAGACAGGGATCCACACTGAAGCTTTCTTT

v_gene: TRBV6-5
abundance: once
len: 15
d_gene: NA
j_gene: TRBJ2-3
CDR3aa: CASSYDGGTTDTQYF
CDR3nt: TGTGCCAGCAGTTACGATGGGGGGACCACAGATACGCAGTATTTT

v_gene: TRBV13
abundance: NA
len: 17
d_gene: NA
j_gene: TRBJ1-1
CDR3aa: CASTVSLGSGVNTEAFF
CDR3nt: TGTGCCAGCACCGTCTCGCTGGGGTCCGGGGTGAACACTGAAGCTTTCTTT

v_gene: TRBV11-2
abundance: NA
len: 18
d_gene: NA
j_gene: TRBJ2-4
CDR3aa: CASSQSAPGTLAKNIQYF
CDR3nt: TGTGCCAGCAGCCAATCGGCGCCAGGGACTCTAGCCAAAAACATTCAGTACTTC

v_gene: TRBV7-2
abundance: NA
len: 14
d_gene: NA
j_gene: TRBJ2-7
CDR3aa: CASRGDPGVYEQYF
CDR3nt: TGTGCCAGCAGAGGGGATCCTGGGGTCTACGAGCAGTACTTC